One sample yielded the 5 T cell receptor beta chains listed below, sequenced in a study of T cells expressing NK-cell markers (dated by TCRdb to 2020 to 2021). The protocol used for the library was 5' RACE. This sample was sequenced with an Illumina HiSeq 2000. TCRdb reprocessed the reads; each CDR3 protein sequence makes one entry, and DNA is unavailable. The sample table includes approximately 380,000 distinct CDR3 sequences. Roughly 5.4% of the sample rests with the top ten. The sequenced sample consisted of blood T cells: a sorted CD56 or NKG2C T cell subset, CD4+ or CD8+ T cells, or bulk PBMC T cells (not recorded which). These receptors came from a man aged 18 to 69 in good health.

This chain uses TRBV6-6 with TRBJ2-7; TCRdb returns TRBD1, unconfirmable since there is no DNA. Per the germline V gene, CDR1 is MNHNY and CDR2 is SVGAGI (reference sequence). This CDR3 is 12 amino acids long. This chain's CDR3 is CASRQGIYEQYF.

The V call is TRBV28, the J call TRBJ2-3; as DNA is missing, the TRBD1 call by TCRdb cannot be tested. In germline, CDR1 is MDHEN, CDR2 SYDVKM. The CDR3 consists of 14 residues. CDR3 sequence: CASREGVSLDTQYF. The full variable domain, its missing parts supplied by reference TRBV28 and TRBJ2-3, is DVKVTQSSRYLVKRTGEKVFLECVQDMDHENMFWYRQDPGLGLRLIYFSYDVKMKEKGDIPEGYSVSREKKERFSLILESASTNQTSMYLCASREGVSLDTQYFGPGTRLTVL.

The chain recombines TRBV9 with TRBJ2-3; TCRdb names TRBD1, which stays unverified in the absence of DNA. This CDR3 has 16 residues. Germline values: CDR1 SGDLS, CDR2 YYNGEE. CDR3 region: CASSVLLWGGTDTQYF.

This rearrangement joins TRBV4-1 to TRBJ2-1; checking the TCRdb D call of TRBD2 is not possible without DNA. The V gene's germline CDR1 is MGHRA and CDR2 YSYEKL. There are 17 residues in the CDR3. CDR3 sequence: CASSQAPASGGANEQFF.

The chain uses TRBV12-3 or TRBV12-4 and TRBJ1-3; as DNA is missing, the TRBD1 call by TCRdb cannot be tested. The CDR3 length is 17 residues. CDR3 residues: CASKDSGGIHSGNTIYF.